Each of the 27 T cell receptor beta chains below was sequenced from the same sample in a study of cytotoxic CD8 clonotypes in ibrutinib-treated CLL. The data were produced by immunoSEQ multiplex PCR, yet TCRdb's version contains in-frame clones alone and is incomplete. This repertoire shows almost 250,000 clones, around 70% found once; its top ten account for 15%. This specimen consisted of PBMCs, obtained after 24 months of ibrutinib treatment. The receptors here all came from a human donor with chronic lymphocytic leukemia.

This chain connects TRBV7-9 to TRBJ1-4; D remains ambiguous. V was clipped by 5 bases and J by 0 bases, with 10 bases between them. The CDR3 consists of 15 residues. The V gene's germline CDR1 is SEHNR and CDR2 FQNEAQ (reference sequence). The CDR3 DNA is TGTGCCAGCAGCGTTCGAGGGTCAACTAATGAAAAACTGTTTTTT. It codes for CASSVRGSTNEKLFF.

The sample holds one count of this clone. The chain links TRBV19 to TRBJ2-7, with 7 bases lining up with TRBD2. Germline V CDR1 and CDR2: LNHDA, SQIVND (reference sequence). V lost 3 bases to trimming and J lost 3 bases; unmatched junction nucleotides: 8. The CDR3 runs to 15 residues. CDR3 loop: CASSILGEGLYEQYF. The CDR3 region has the DNA TGTGCCAGTAGTATCTTAGGGGAGGGCCTCTACGAGCAGTACTTC.

The genes are TRBV4-2 and TRBJ1-5, with D perhaps matching TRBD1 (6 bases). The CDR3 has 17 residues. Trimming pared 0 bases from V and 10 bases from J, leaving 22 bases between. Looked up from germline, CDR1 is LGHNA and CDR2 is YNFKEQ. The CDR3 here is CASSQESYRTELRPQHF. In DNA, the CDR3 is TGTGCCAGCAGCCAAGAGAGCTACAGGACAGAGCTTCGACCCCAGCATTTT.

The rearrangement joins TRBV29-1 to TRBJ2-7; weak D call: TRBD2 (6 bases). The V and J ends lost 4 bases and 0 bases respectively, with 16 bases between them. The CDR3 has 15 amino acids. Per the germline V gene, CDR1 is SQVTM and CDR2 is ANQGSEA. CDR3 bases: TGCAGCGTTGTCCTAGAGCGGGCCCCCTCCTACGAGCAGTACTTC. Translated, it gives CSVVLERAPSYEQYF.

The chain is built from TRBV29-1 and TRBJ2-2; tentatively, D is TRBD2 (6 bases). Germline loops: CDR1 SQVTM, CDR2 ANQGSEA. The CDR3 has 14 amino acids. V gave up 2 bases and J gave up 5 bases, with 12 bases separating them. DNA of the CDR3: TGCAGCGTTGAACCGCGGGACGGTACCGGGGAGCTGTTTTTT. Its translation: CSVEPRDGTGELFF.

The J gene is TRBJ2-1, the V gene TRBV6-5; TRBD2 matches 9 bases. The germline V gene has CDR1 MNHEY and CDR2 SVGAGI. The CDR3 has 16 amino acids. V gave up 0 bases and J gave up 7 bases; unmatched junction bases: 7. This CDR3 reads CASSYSVGGRGNEQFF. The CDR3 DNA reads TGTGCCAGCAGTTACTCAGTTGGCGGGAGGGGGAATGAGCAGTTCTTC.

The chain joins TRBV7-3 to TRBJ2-2; 11 bases match TRBD2. The V and J ends lost 5 bases and 5 bases, in that order; junction bases with no gene match: 7. The CDR3 consists of 16 residues. Germline CDR1 and CDR2: SGHTA and FQGTGA. The CDR3 reads CASSPTSGSATGELFF. As DNA, the CDR3 is TGTGCCAGCAGCCCAACTAGCGGGAGTGCGACCGGGGAGCTGTTTTTT.

The genes are TRBV4-1 and TRBJ2-2, with 9 bases that match TRBD1. V lost 0 bases and J lost 7; bases outside the gene matches: 6. The CDR3 runs 16 residues. In germline, CDR1 is MGHRA, CDR2 YSYEKL. The CDR3 here is CASSQDGTGLIGELFF. The CDR3 DNA sequence: TGCGCCAGCAGCCAAGATGGGACAGGGCTTATCGGGGAGCTGTTTTTT.

The gene calls are TRBV18 and TRBJ2-5, with 11 bases identical to TRBD2. V trimming: 1 base; J trimming: 3 bases; junction bases outside the gene matches: 4. CDR1 and CDR2 from the germline V gene are KGHSH and LQKENI. This CDR3 has 16 amino acids. CDR3 in amino acids: CASSPLAGGTKETQYF. The CDR3, as DNA: TGTGCCAGCTCACCACTAGCGGGAGGGACGAAAGAGACCCAGTACTTC.

This clone has only a few counts. This chain links TRBV6-6 with TRBJ2-7; the D gene is possibly TRBD1 (5 bases). Per germline, CDR1 MNHNY and CDR2 SVGAGI (reference sequence). This CDR3 comprises 12 residues. V dropped 8 bases and J dropped 0 bases, with 8 bases sitting between them. The CDR3 bases are TGTGCCAGCGGGGCCACCTCCTACGAGCAGTACTTC. This gives the protein CASGATSYEQYF.

This clone was detected once. Other DNA sequences in the same sample also yield this CDR3. The chain uses TRBV5-1 and TRBJ2-7, with D hard to call. CDR1 is SGHRS, CDR2 YFSETQ, per germline. V lost 3 bases and J lost 0, with 7 bases in between. The CDR3 totals 13 residues. The CDR3 reads CASSSGSSYEQYF. Written as DNA, the CDR3 is TGCGCCAGCAGCTCAGGATCCTCCTACGAGCAGTACTTC.

CDR3 sequence: CASILDGGNQPQHF. DNA of the CDR3: TGTGCCAGCATCCTCGACGGTGGCAATCAGCCCCAGCATTTT. V and J are TRBV2 and TRBJ1-5, with unresolved D. The CDR3 totals 14 residues. CDR1 is SNHLY and CDR2 is FYNNEI in the germline V gene. V was pared by 7 bases and J by 2 bases, with 12 bases between. Looking up the rest from reference TRBV2 and TRBJ1-5 gives the full variable domain: EPEVTQTPSHQVTQMGQEVILRCVPISNHLYFYWYRQILGQKVEFLVSFYNNEISEKSEIFDDQFSVERPDGSNFTLKIRSTKLEDSAMYFCASILDGGNQPQHFGDGTRLSIL.

This chain uses TRBV9 with TRBJ1-2; D not certain. This CDR3 has 15 residues. Germline assignment: CDR1 SGDLS and CDR2 YYNGEE. Trimming pared 0 bases from V and 3 bases from J, leaving 12 bases between. Here the CDR3 reads CASSVATGGDYGYTF. The DNA of the CDR3 is TGTGCCAGCAGCGTAGCTACGGGTGGCGACTATGGCTACACCTTC.

This clone has just a few counts. The chain joins TRBV4-2 to TRBJ2-3; 7 bases map to TRBD2. Germline assignment: CDR1 LGHNA and CDR2 YNFKEQ. V lost 0 bases and J lost 3; bases outside the gene matches: 9. The CDR3 is made up of 17 amino acids. CDR3 protein: CASSQDTAGELTDTQYF. In DNA form, the CDR3 reads TGTGCCAGCAGCCAAGATACGGCGGGAGAGTTAACAGATACGCAGTATTTT.

This chain uses TRBV5-5 with TRBJ2-7; D not resolved. The CDR3 length is 12 residues. Trimming cost V 5 bases and J 7 bases, with 13 bases left between them. CDR1 and CDR2 (germline): SGHKS, YYEKEE (reference sequence). The DNA of the CDR3 is TGTGCCAGCAGTTCCACTCCTTCGGAGCAGTACTTC. This sequence encodes CASSSTPSEQYF.

This clone has only a few counts. The genes are TRBV7-3 and TRBJ2-1, with D perhaps TRBD1 (6 bases). The CDR3 length is 15 residues. Trimming removed 5 bases at V and 3 bases at J, with 14 bases between. Germline values: CDR1 SGHTA, CDR2 FQGTGA. CDR3 loop: CASSPTRGGYNEQFF. The CDR3, as DNA: TGTGCCAGCAGCCCGACTCGAGGGGGCTACAATGAGCAGTTCTTC.

This sequence joins TRBV9 and TRBJ1-2, with D unresolved. This CDR3 has 15 residues. CDR1 SGDLS and CDR2 YYNGEE come from the germline V gene. The V gene lost 0 bases and the J gene lost 8 bases, with 17 bases spanning the gap. For the CDR3, the DNA is TGTGCCAGCAGCGTAGGTCCGGCGTCCGTCGAGGGCTACACCTTC. It translates to CASSVGPASVEGYTF.

This chain connects TRBV21-1 to TRBJ1-1. TRBV21-1 is an annotated pseudogene. The length of the CDR3 is 15 residues. CDR3 in DNA: TGTGCCAGCAGCAAAGTGGCGGTACGGAACACTGAAGCTTTCTTT. Amino acid sequence: CASSKVAVRNTEAFF.

The chain employs TRBV7-2 and TRBJ1-5; TRBD1 matches at 8 bases. Unmatched junction bases numbered 7, after V lost 5 bases and J lost 7 bases. Germline V lookup: CDR1 SGHTA, CDR2 FQGNSA. The CDR3 has 14 amino acids. The CDR3 loop is CASSHDRGGQPQHF. CDR3 DNA sequence: TGTGCCAGCAGCCATGACAGGGGCGGGCAGCCCCAGCATTTT.

The J gene is TRBJ2-2, the V gene TRBV6-1; D might be TRBD1 (6 bases). CDR3 length: 14 residues. Germline values: CDR1 MNHNS, CDR2 SASEGT. Trimming took 4 bases from V and 3 from J, leaving 9 bases between them. CDR3 in amino acids: CASSVGTYTGELFF. The CDR3 bases are TGTGCCAGCAGTGTCGGGACATACACCGGGGAGCTGTTTTTT.

A single count supports this clone. The chain employs TRBV7-3 and TRBJ2-3; 9 bases map to TRBD1. V was pared by 0 bases and J by 1 base, with 5 bases of the junction left unmatched. The length of the CDR3 is 17 residues. Germline CDR1 is SGHTA and CDR2 is FQGTGA. CDR3 in amino acids: CASSLTMGTGRTDTQYF. The DNA of the CDR3 is TGTGCCAGCAGCTTAACCATGGGGACAGGGCGCACAGATACGCAGTATTTT.

V and J are TRBV15 and TRBJ2-1; D may correspond to TRBD1 or TRBD2 (5 bases each). Between the trimmed V and J ends, which lost 3 bases and 0 bases, there was a span of 6 bases. Germline V CDR1 and CDR2: LNHNV, YYDKDF (reference sequence). The CDR3 has 14 amino acids. CDR3 coding DNA: TGTGCCACCAGCAGCGGGGCCTCCTACAATGAGCAGTTCTTC. Its protein is CATSSGASYNEQFF.

J is TRBJ2-7 and V is TRBV10-1, with D perhaps TRBD1 (5 bases). Germline CDR1 WNHNN, CDR2 SYGVQD (reference sequence). The V gene lost 2 bases and the J gene lost 2 bases, with 10 bases spanning the gap. This CDR3 spans 14 amino acids. This CDR3 reads CASSETGATYEQYF. In DNA, the CDR3 is TGCGCCAGCAGTGAGACAGGAGCTACCTACGAGCAGTACTTC.

Only a few counts were recorded for this clone. The genes are TRBV2 and TRBJ2-1; the D gene is possibly TRBD2 (6 bases). This CDR3 contains 14 residues. V shed 4 bases and J shed 2 bases, with 9 bases lying between them. Germline-derived CDR1 and CDR2 are SNHLY and FYNNEI. CDR3 coding DNA: TGTGCCAGCAGTGGCGGGGACGCCTACAATGAGCAGTTCTTC. The encoded protein is CASSGGDAYNEQFF.

J is TRBJ2-5 and V is TRBV7-9; no firm D call. The germline V and J ends were trimmed by 0 bases and 5 bases, with 10 bases remaining between them. This CDR3 contains 14 residues. The V gene's germline CDR1 is SEHNR and CDR2 FQNEAQ (reference sequence). In nucleotides, the CDR3 is TGTGCCAGCAGCTTAGCAGGGTTGTGGGAGACCCAGTACTTC. Its translation: CASSLAGLWETQYF.

The V call is TRBV5-4, the J call TRBJ2-6; the match to TRBD2 covers 7 bases. V lost 4 bases to trimming and J lost 3 bases; unmatched junction nucleotides: 4. The germline V gene encodes CDR1 SGHNT and CDR2 YYREEE (reference sequence). There are 15 residues in the CDR3. CDR3 region: CASSTERGGANVLTF. CDR3 nucleotides: TGTGCCAGCAGCACGGAGCGGGGTGGGGCCAACGTCCTGACTTTC.

This clone appeared once. The V call is TRBV11-3, the J call TRBJ2-2; no firm D call. This CDR3 contains 14 residues. The ends were cut back, 6 bases at V and 2 bases at J, with 10 bases in the middle. Germline CDR1 SGHNT, CDR2 YENEEA. The CDR3 nucleotides are TGTGCCAGCAGACCCGGGCTAAACACCGGGGAGCTGTTTTTT. The encoded protein is CASRPGLNTGELFF.